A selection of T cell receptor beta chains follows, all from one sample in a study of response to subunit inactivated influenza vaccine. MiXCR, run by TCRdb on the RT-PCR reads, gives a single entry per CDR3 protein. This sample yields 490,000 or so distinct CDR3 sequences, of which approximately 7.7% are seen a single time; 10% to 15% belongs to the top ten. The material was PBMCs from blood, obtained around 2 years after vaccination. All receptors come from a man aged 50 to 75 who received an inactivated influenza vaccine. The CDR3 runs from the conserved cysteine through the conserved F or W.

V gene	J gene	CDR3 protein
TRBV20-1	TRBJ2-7	CSAGTASYEQYF
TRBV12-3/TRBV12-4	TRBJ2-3	CASSSGTSGGLGSTDTQYF
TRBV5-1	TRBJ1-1	CASSLAQGETEAFF
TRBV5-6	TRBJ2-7	CASSWTGTGMVIEQYF
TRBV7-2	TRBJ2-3	CASSLGVAGGTDTQYF
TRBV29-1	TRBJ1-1	CSAARDTNTEAFF
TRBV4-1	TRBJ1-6	CASSQGQYTGPGGRESLHF
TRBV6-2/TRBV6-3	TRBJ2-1	CASRGSVFNEQFF
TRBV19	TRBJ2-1	CASSKIAGDREQFF
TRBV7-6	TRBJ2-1	CASSSSSEQFF
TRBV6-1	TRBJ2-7	CASSTFPGTEQYF
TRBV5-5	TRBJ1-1	CASSLWQRGAEAFF
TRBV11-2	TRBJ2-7	CASSLGQGPYYEQYF
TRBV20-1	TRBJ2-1	CSGWGHGEQFF
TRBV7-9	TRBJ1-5	CAITGLGNQPQHF
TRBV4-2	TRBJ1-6	CASTLGEDSPLHF